This T cell receptor (beta chain) was captured in a study of PD-1 blockade in mismatch repair-deficient tumors. Broader study findings: Tumor-resident clones, often absent from pretreatment blood, expanded after pembrolizumab and then contracted.

V was clipped by 4 bases and J by 0 bases; unmatched bases: 5. Germline-derived CDR1 and CDR2 are SGHKS and YYEKEE (reference sequence). The CDR3 extends over 17 amino acids. A few pembrolizumab responders had their TCRs sequenced. Profiled with immunoSEQ multiplex PCR; TCRdb holds only in-frame clones, not every one. The data hold approximately 100,000 clones, with 82% observed a single time. Note on this clone: Its antigen is still unknown.

The sequences come from peripheral blood, collected approximately 8 months after starting pembrolizumab. This clonotype originated in an adult with mismatch repair-deficient cancer. The chain couples TRBV5-5 to TRBJ2-4; the match to TRBD2 covers 12 bases. CDR3 loop: CASSLTLAGGAKNIQYF. The CDR3 DNA reads TGTGCCAGCAGCCTGACACTAGCGGGGGGAGCCAAAAACATTCAGTACTTC.